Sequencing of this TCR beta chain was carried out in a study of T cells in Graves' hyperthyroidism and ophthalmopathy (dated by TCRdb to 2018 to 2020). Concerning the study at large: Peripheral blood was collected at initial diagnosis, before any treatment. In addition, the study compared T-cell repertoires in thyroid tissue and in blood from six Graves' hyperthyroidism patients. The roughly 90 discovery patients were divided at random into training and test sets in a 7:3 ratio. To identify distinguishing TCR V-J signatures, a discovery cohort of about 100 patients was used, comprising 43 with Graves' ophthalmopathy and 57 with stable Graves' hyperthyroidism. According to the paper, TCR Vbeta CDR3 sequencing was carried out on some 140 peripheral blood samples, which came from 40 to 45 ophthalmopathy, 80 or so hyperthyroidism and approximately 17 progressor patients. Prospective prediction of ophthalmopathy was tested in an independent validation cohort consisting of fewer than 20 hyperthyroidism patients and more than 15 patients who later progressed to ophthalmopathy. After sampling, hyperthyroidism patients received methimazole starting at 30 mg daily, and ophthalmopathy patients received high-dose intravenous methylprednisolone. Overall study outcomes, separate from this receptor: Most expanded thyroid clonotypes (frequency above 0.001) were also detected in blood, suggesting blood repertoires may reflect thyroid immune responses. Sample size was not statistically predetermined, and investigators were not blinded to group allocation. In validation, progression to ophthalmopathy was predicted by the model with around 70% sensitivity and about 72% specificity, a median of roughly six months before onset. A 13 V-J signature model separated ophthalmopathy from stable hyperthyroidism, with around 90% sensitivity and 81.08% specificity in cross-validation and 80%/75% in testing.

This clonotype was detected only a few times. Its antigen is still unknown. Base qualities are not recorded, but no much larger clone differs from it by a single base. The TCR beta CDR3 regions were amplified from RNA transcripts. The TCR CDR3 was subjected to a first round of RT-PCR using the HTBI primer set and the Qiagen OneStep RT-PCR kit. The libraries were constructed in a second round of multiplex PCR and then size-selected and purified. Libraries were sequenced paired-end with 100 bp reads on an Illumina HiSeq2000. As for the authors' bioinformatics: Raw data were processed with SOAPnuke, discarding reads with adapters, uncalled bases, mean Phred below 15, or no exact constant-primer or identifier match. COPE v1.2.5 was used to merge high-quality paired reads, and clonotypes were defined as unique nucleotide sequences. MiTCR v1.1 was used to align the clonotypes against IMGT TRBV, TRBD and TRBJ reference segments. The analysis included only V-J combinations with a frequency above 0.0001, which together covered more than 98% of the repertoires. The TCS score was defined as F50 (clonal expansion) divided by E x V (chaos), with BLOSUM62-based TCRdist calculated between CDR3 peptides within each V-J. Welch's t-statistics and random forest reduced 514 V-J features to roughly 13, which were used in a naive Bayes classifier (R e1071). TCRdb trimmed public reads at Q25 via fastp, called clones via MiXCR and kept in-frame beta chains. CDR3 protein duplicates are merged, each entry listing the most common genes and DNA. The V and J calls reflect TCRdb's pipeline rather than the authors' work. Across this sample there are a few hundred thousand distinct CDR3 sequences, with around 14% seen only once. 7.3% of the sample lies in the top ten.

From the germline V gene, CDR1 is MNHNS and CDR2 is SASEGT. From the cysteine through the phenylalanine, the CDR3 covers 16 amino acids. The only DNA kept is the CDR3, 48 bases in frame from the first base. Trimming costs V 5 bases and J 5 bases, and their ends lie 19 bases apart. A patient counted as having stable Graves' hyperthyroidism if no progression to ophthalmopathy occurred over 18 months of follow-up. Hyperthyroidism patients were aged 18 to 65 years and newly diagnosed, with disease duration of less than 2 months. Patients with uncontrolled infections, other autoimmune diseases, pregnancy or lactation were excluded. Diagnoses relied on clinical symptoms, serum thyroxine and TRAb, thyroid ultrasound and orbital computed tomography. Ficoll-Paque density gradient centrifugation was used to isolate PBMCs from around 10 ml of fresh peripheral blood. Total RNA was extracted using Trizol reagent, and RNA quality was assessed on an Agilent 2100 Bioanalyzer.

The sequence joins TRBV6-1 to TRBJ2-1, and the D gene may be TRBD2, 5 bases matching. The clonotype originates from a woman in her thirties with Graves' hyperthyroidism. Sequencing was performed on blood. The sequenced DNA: TGTGCCAGCAGTCGCGAGCCGGGATTTCTTGACAATGAGCAGTTCTTC. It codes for CASSREPGFLDNEQFF.